This TCR beta chain was identified during a study of CD8 T cells in Susac syndrome. Whole-study findings and limits: The authors acknowledged that the study's TCR sequencing and HLA analysis involved relatively few individuals.

The authors reverse transcribed roughly 0.5 to 1 ug RNA with random hexamers. The TCR beta CDR3 was amplified by immunoSEQ multiplex PCR across 54 Vbeta, 13 Jbeta. TCRdb fed the immunoSEQ multiplex PCR reads into MiXCR, producing one record per CDR3 protein. Of roughly 400,000 distinct CDR3 sequences in the sample, 85% were seen once. With 0 bases removed from V and 0 bases from J, the gap between germline ends came to 12 bases. Germline loops: CDR1 GTSNPN, CDR2 SVGIG (reference sequence). The CDR3 runs to 15 residues. Points on this clonotype: The antigen remains undetermined.

Sample: CD8+ T cells from PBMCs. This clonotype was sampled from a human donor with multiple sclerosis. J is TRBJ2-7 and V is TRBV30; D might be TRBD2 (6 bases). The CDR3 sequence: CAWSVARGGSYEQYF. The CDR3 DNA reads as TGTGCCTGGAGTGTGGCAAGGGGAGGCTCCTACGAGCAGTACTTC.